This T cell receptor (beta chain) is drawn from a study of blood T cells in healthy people across ages. Overall study context: The capture of about one barcoded beta molecule per two T cells was achieved by template switching.

Sample-barcoded 5' priming and a J-beta primer mix drove a second PCR of 7 to 11 cycles. Each CDR3 protein gets one entry after TCRdb re-called the 5' RACE reads with MiXCR. The sample holds approximately 810,000 distinct CDR3 sequences; more than 25% are singletons and the top ten take roughly 17%. Notes on this clonotype: The target antigen is unknown. This clone may be a read error of a much larger clone one base away.

RNA extraction gave at least 5 micrograms of total RNA per sample. Overall study results and limits: Significant beta diversity loss was already apparent by age roughly 38, declining roughly linearly. Changes in expanded clonotypes were possibly confounded, as the CMV status of donors was unknown.

The TCR was taken from a woman over 75 in good health. The sequenced sample was blood.

CDR3 sequence (DNA): TGTGCCGGCAGCTTAGCCGGCACCTATAGCAATCAGCCCCAGCATTTT. It encodes CAGSLAGTYSNQPQHF. The chain combines TRBV7-2 with TRBJ1-5; no firm D call. The CDR3 length is 16 residues. Germline values: CDR1 SGHTA, CDR2 FQGNSA.